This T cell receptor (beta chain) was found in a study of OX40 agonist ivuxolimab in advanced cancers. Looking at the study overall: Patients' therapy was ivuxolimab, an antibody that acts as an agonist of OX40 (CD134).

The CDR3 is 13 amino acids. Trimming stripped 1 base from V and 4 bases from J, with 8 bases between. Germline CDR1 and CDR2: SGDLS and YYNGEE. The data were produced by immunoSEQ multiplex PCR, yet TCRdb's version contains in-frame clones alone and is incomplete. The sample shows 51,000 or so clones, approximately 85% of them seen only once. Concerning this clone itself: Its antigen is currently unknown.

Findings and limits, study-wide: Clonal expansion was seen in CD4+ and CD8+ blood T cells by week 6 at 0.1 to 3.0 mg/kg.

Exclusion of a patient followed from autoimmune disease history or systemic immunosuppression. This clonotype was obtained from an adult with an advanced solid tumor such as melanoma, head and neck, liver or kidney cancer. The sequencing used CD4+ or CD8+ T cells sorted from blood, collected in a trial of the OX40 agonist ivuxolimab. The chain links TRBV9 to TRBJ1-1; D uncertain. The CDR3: CASSVLGSTEAFF. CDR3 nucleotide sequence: TGTGCCAGCAGCGTACTCGGGAGCACTGAAGCTTTCTTT.